Shown below are 25 T cell receptor beta chains from a single sample sequenced in a study of CD8 T cells in Susac syndrome. RNA amounts of about 0.5 to 1 ug underwent reverse transcription with random hexamers. TCRdb used MiXCR to reprocess the immunoSEQ multiplex PCR reads, holding one entry per CDR3 protein. The sample consists of about 53,000 distinct CDR3 sequences, 95% of them appearing once. The specimen was CD8+ T cells from PBMCs. The origin of the receptors is a human donor with Susac syndrome.

V and J are TRBV28 and TRBJ1-6; D possibly corresponds to TRBD1 (5 bases). The V end lost 7 bases, the J end lost 14 bases, and 15 bases lay between the germline ends. Germline CDR1 is MDHEN and CDR2 is SYDVKM. The CDR3 sequence is 12 residues long. CDR3 loop: CASTAEGLTLHF. CDR3 sequence (DNA): TGTGCCAGCACGGCGGAGGGGCTTACCCTCCACTTT.

The gene calls are TRBV15 and TRBJ2-7; TRBD1 matches at 8 bases. J was trimmed by 2 bases and V by 3 bases; bases with no gene match: 6. Per germline, CDR1 LNHNV and CDR2 YYDKDF (reference sequence). This CDR3 spans 15 amino acids. The CDR3 loop is CATSSDRGSPYEQYF. As DNA, the CDR3 is TGTGCCACCAGCAGCGACAGGGGTAGTCCCTACGAGCAGTACTTC. Variable domain in full (rest from reference TRBV15 and TRBJ2-7): DAMVIQNPRYQVTQFGKPVTLSCSQTLNHNVMYWYQQKSSQAPKLLFHYYDKDFNNEADTPDNFQSRRPNTSFCFLDIRSPGLGDTAMYLCATSSDRGSPYEQYFGPGTRLTVT.

The CDR3 loop reads CASSYREVPFYGYTF. As DNA, the CDR3 is TGTGCCAGCAGTTACAGGGAGGTCCCTTTCTATGGCTACACCTTC. This chain uses TRBV12-3 or TRBV12-4 with TRBJ1-2; possibly TRBD1 for D (6 bases). The V end lost 4 bases, the J end lost 4 bases, and 16 bases lay between the germline ends. This CDR3 is 15 amino acids long.

This chain links TRBV9 with TRBJ2-1; TRBD1 aligns across 7 bases. Unmatched junction bases numbered 5, after V lost 0 bases and J lost 2 bases. The CDR3 has 16 amino acids. The V gene's germline CDR1 is SGDLS and CDR2 YYNGEE. CDR3 sequence (DNA): TGTGCCAGCAGCGTAGTAGGGGGCGCCCCCTACAATGAGCAGTTCTTC. It yields the protein CASSVVGGAPYNEQFF.

CDR3 residues: CASSQVPVFGRGSPLHF. CDR3 sequence (DNA): TGCGCCAGCAGCCAAGTACCCGTGTTCGGACGGGGTTCACCCCTCCACTTT. The chain combines TRBV4-1 with TRBJ1-6; D gene uncertain. The CDR3 length is 17 residues. V was clipped by 1 base and J by 9 bases, with 19 bases between them. Germline CDR1 MGHRA, CDR2 YSYEKL.

V gene TRBV5-1 combines with J gene TRBJ1-5, with D perhaps TRBD1 (5 bases). CDR3 length: 15 residues. CDR1 SGHRS and CDR2 YFSETQ come from the germline V gene. V lost 4 bases, J lost 0 bases, and 11 bases lay in between. The CDR3 reads CASSPTGNSNQPQHF. CDR3 nucleotide sequence: TGCGCCAGCAGCCCCACAGGTAATAGCAATCAGCCCCAGCATTTT.

This clonotype appeared once. The chain joins TRBV20-1 to TRBJ2-2, with no clear D. Germline CDR1 DFQATT, CDR2 SNEGSKA (reference sequence). The CDR3 is 12 residues long. Trimming shortened V by 5 bases and J by 7 bases, and 11 bases separated the two germline ends. The chain's CDR3 is CSALLQVGELFF. The CDR3 DNA is TGCAGTGCTTTACTGCAGGTCGGGGAGCTGTTTTTT.

V usage is TRBV12-5 and J usage is TRBJ1-5; TRBD1 aligns across 7 bases. The CDR3 has 14 amino acids. Germline V gene lookup returns CDR1 LGHNT and CDR2 FRNRAP. V shed 5 bases and J 3 bases; nucleotides not matched to a gene: 4. The CDR3 DNA sequence: TGTGCTAGTGGTCTCGGGACAGTCAATCAGCCCCAGCATTTT. Encoded protein: CASGLGTVNQPQHF.

V and J are TRBV11-2 and TRBJ2-5; D is unclear. CDR1 is SGHAT, CDR2 FQNNGV, per germline. Trimming left V 4 bases short and J 5 bases short, with 5 bases between. The CDR3 sequence is 11 residues long. The CDR3 region has the DNA TGTGCCAGCAGCTCCGGGGAGACCCAGTACTTC. It yields the protein CASSSGETQYF.

The genes are TRBV2 and TRBJ1-1; weak D call: TRBD1 (5 bases). There are 11 residues in the CDR3. Germline V CDR1 and CDR2: SNHLY, FYNNEI. Trimming stripped 11 bases from V and 5 bases from J, with 12 bases between. In DNA form, the CDR3 reads TGTGCCCGGGGGGAGGGAACTGAAGCTTTCTTT. This gives the protein CARGEGTEAFF. Combining the CDR3 with reference TRBV2 and TRBJ1-1 gives the whole variable domain EPEVTQTPSHQVTQMGQEVILRCVPISNHLYFYWYRQILGQKVEFLVSFYNNEISEKSEIFDDQFSVERPDGSNFTLKIRSTKLEDSAMYFCARGEGTEAFFGQGTRLTVV.

The V and J genes are TRBV7-3 and TRBJ2-1; D is undetermined. CDR3 length: 14 residues. The ends were cut back, 4 bases at V and 4 bases at J, with 11 bases in the middle. CDR1 and CDR2 (germline): SGHTA, FQGTGA. The DNA for the CDR3 is TGTGCCAGCAGCTCATCAATCGGGTACAATGAGCAGTTCTTC. Translation: CASSSSIGYNEQFF.

The V and J genes are TRBV7-2 and TRBJ2-7; 7 nucleotides agree with TRBD1. V shed 1 base and J 7 bases; nucleotides not matched to a gene: 4. This CDR3 region has 13 residues. Germline V gene lookup returns CDR1 SGHTA and CDR2 FQGNSA. The CDR3 reads CASSLGQGWEQYF. CDR3 DNA sequence: TGTGCCAGCAGCTTAGGACAGGGATGGGAGCAGTACTTC.

CDR3 protein: CSARDHLQESTDTQYF. CDR3 nucleotide sequence: TGCAGTGCTAGAGATCATTTACAGGAGAGCACAGATACGCAGTATTTT. This sequence joins TRBV20-1 and TRBJ2-3; D may be TRBD1 (5 bases). Trimming stripped 0 bases from V and 0 bases from J, with 13 bases between. This CDR3 has 16 residues. Germline lookup yields CDR1 DFQATT and CDR2 SNEGSKA (reference sequence).

The chain is built from TRBV2 and TRBJ2-3; D could derive from TRBD1 or TRBD2 (6 bases each). Germline lookup yields CDR1 SNHLY and CDR2 FYNNEI. V was pared by 8 bases and J by 4 bases, with 13 bases between. This CDR3 is built from 13 residues. CDR3 sequence (DNA): TGTGCCAGCTTCTGGGGGGCCCCAGATACGCAGTATTTT. Protein sequence: CASFWGAPDTQYF.

CDR3 region: CASSLDLAGGRGEQFF. The CDR3 nucleotides read TGTGCCAGCAGCTTGGACCTAGCGGGGGGGCGGGGTGAGCAGTTCTTC. The chain carries TRBV5-4 and TRBJ2-1; 12 nucleotides line up with TRBD2. There are 16 residues in the CDR3. Germline lookup yields CDR1 SGHNT and CDR2 YYREEE (reference sequence). V shed 0 bases, J shed 9 bases, and the junction held 7 bases outside the gene matches.

This chain links TRBV20-1 with TRBJ2-5; no clear D. The germline CDR1 and CDR2 sequences are DFQATT and SNEGSKA (reference sequence). The CDR3 is 15 amino acids. Trimming took off 6 bases at V and 0 bases at J, with 17 bases between the two ends. CDR3 protein: CSAPLFGRNQETQYF. CDR3 sequence (DNA): TGCAGTGCCCCTTTATTTGGGCGCAACCAAGAGACCCAGTACTTC.

This chain links TRBV7-2 with TRBJ1-2, with D possibly matching TRBD1 (6 bases). Trimming left V 5 bases short and J 3 bases short, with 13 bases between. Germline CDR1 SGHTA, CDR2 FQGNSA. CDR3 size: 14 residues. CDR3 residues: CASSTQQGDYGYTF. The CDR3 coding sequence is TGTGCCAGCAGCACTCAACAGGGCGACTATGGCTACACCTTC.

DNA of the CDR3: TGTGCCAGCAACCCCCGGGACTCACTTGAAGAGACCCAGTACTTC. Amino acids: CASNPRDSLEETQYF. The J gene is TRBJ2-5, the V gene TRBV7-9; D is possibly TRBD2 (6 bases). Trimming shortened V by 7 bases and J by 3 bases, and 18 bases separated the two germline ends. From germline, CDR1 is SEHNR and CDR2 FQNEAQ (reference sequence). The CDR3 runs to 15 residues.

The chain links TRBV13 to TRBJ2-7, with a weak D call TRBD1 (7 bases). This CDR3 has 14 residues. V lost 0 bases and J 5 bases, leaving 11 bases between the germline ends. From germline, CDR1 is PRHDT and CDR2 FYEKMQ (reference sequence). The CDR3 loop is CASSLGQGEDEQYF. CDR3 in DNA: TGTGCCAGCAGCTTAGGCCAGGGGGAGGACGAGCAGTACTTC. The variable domain in full, completed from reference TRBV13 and TRBJ2-7, reads AAGVIQSPRHLIKEKRETATLKCYPIPRHDTVYWYQQGPGQDPQFLISFYEKMQSDKGSIPDRFSAQQFSDYHSELNMSSLELGDSALYFCASSLGQGEDEQYFGPGTRLTVT.

The genes are TRBV5-4 and TRBJ2-5; D is possibly TRBD1 (5 bases). CDR3 length equals 14 residues. The V gene's germline CDR1 is SGHNT and CDR2 YYREEE (reference sequence). V lost 1 base and J lost 4, with 11 bases in between. The CDR3 nucleotides are TGTGCCAGCAGCTTGAGGCAGGGTGTAGAGACCCAGTACTTC. Translated: CASSLRQGVETQYF.

The gene calls are TRBV3-1 and TRBJ2-5, with D perhaps matching TRBD2 (5 bases). V lost 1 base, J lost 7 bases, and 16 bases lay in between. The CDR3 consists of 15 residues. Looked up from germline, CDR1 is LGHDT and CDR2 is YNNKEL (reference sequence). CDR3 coding DNA: TGTGCCAGCAGCCAAGTCCCTAGCATCTTAGGGACCCAGTACTTC. It encodes CASSQVPSILGTQYF.

The J gene is TRBJ2-1, the V gene TRBV9; TRBD2 might be the D (6 bases). Trimming took off 4 bases at V and 9 bases at J, with 17 bases between the two ends. The CDR3 is made up of 14 amino acids. Germline V gene sequence: CDR1 SGDLS, CDR2 YYNGEE. CDR3 coding DNA: TGTGCCAGCAGCCCAGACGTGCGGGGACTTGAGCAGTTCTTC. This codes for CASSPDVRGLEQFF.

The chain couples TRBV9 to TRBJ1-5, with no clear D. V dropped 3 bases and J dropped 6 bases, with 10 bases sitting between them. From germline, CDR1 is SGDLS and CDR2 YYNGEE. This CDR3 comprises 13 residues. DNA for the CDR3: TGTGCCAGCAGCGAAGGAAATTCTCAGCCCCAGCATTTT. Encoded protein: CASSEGNSQPQHF.

The rearrangement joins TRBV5-6 to TRBJ2-1; D gene unclear. V was trimmed by 0 bases and J by 4 bases, leaving 11 bases between them. The germline V gene has CDR1 SGHDT and CDR2 YYEEEE. The CDR3 consists of 15 residues. This CDR3 is CASSLDVTPYNEQFF. CDR3 bases: TGTGCCAGCAGCTTGGATGTCACCCCGTACAATGAGCAGTTCTTC.

The chain uses TRBV12-3 or TRBV12-4 and TRBJ2-1; the match to TRBD2 covers 10 bases. Trimming at V came to 10 bases and at J to 5 bases, leaving 8 bases not matched to a gene. The CDR3 has 14 residues. The CDR3 loop reads CAIQRGGPHNEQFF. Written as DNA, the CDR3 is TGTGCCATACAGCGGGGGGGCCCCCACAATGAGCAGTTCTTC.